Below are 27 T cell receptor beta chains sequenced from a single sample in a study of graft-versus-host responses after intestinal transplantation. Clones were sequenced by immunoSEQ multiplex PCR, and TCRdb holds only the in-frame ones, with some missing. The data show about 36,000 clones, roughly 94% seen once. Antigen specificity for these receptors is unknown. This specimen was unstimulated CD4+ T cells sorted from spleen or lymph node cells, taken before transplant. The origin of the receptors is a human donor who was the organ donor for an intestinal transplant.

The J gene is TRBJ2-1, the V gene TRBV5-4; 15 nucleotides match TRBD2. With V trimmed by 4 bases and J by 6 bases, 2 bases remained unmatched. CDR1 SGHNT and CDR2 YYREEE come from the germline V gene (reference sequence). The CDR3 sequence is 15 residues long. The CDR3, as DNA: TGTGCCAGCAGCCGGACTAGCGGGGGGGCCAATGAGCAGTTCTTC. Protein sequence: CASSRTSGGANEQFF.

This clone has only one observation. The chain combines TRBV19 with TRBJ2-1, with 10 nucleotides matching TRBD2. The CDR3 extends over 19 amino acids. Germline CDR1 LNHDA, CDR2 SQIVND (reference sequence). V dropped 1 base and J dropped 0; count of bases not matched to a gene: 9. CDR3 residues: CASSIVGLAGAISYNEQFF. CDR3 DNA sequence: TGTGCCAGTAGTATAGTCGGGCTAGCGGGGGCAATCTCCTACAATGAGCAGTTCTTC.

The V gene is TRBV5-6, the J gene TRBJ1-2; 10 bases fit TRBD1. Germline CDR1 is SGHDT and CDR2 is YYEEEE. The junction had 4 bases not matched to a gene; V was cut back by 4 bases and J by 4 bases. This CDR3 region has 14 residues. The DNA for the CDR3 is TGTGCCAGCAGCCCCCGGACAGGGGGCTATGGCTACACCTTC. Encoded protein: CASSPRTGGYGYTF.

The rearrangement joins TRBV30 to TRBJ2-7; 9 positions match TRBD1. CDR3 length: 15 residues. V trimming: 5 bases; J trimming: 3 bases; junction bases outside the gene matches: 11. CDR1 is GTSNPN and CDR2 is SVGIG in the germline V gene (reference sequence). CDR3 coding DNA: TGTGCCTGGGTTCTCGGGACAGGGCTCTTCTACGAGCAGTACTTC. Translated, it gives CAWVLGTGLFYEQYF.

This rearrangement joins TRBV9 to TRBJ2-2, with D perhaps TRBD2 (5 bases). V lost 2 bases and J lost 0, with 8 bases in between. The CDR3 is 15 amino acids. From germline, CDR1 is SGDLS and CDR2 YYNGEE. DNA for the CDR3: TGTGCCAGCAGCGTCGACGGGGCGAACACCGGGGAGCTGTTTTTT. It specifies CASSVDGANTGELFF.

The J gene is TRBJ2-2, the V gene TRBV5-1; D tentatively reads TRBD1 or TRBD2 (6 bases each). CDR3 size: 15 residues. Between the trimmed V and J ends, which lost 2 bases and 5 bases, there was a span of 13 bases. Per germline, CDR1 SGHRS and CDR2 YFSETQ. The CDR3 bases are TGCGCCAGCAGCTTCCCGGGGGCCGGTACCGGGGAGCTGTTTTTT. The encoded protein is CASSFPGAGTGELFF. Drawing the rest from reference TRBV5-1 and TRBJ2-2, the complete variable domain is KAGVTQTPRYLIKTRGQQVTLSCSPISGHRSVSWYQQTPGQGLQFLFEYFSETQRNKGNFPGRFSGRQFSNSRSEMNVSTLELGDSALYLCASSFPGAGTGELFFGEGSRLTVL.

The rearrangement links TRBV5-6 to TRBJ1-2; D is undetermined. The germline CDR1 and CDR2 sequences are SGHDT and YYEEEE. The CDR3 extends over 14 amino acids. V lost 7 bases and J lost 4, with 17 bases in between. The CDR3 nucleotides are TGTGCCAGCGGACTATTGGTATTGGGCTATGGCTACACCTTC. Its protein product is CASGLLVLGYGYTF.

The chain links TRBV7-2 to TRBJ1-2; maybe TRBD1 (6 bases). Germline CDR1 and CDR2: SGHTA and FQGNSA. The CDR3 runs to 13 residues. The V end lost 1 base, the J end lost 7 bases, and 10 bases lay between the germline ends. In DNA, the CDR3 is TGTGCCAGCAGCTTAGACAGGGATGGTGGCTACACCTTC. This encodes CASSLDRDGGYTF.

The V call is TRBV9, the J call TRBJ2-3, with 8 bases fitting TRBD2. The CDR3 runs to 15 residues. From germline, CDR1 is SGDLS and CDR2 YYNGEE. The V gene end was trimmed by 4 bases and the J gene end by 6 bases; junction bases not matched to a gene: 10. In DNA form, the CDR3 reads TGTGCCAGCAGCCCTCTTTCGGGGGGGCCGGATACGCAGTATTTT. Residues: CASSPLSGGPDTQYF. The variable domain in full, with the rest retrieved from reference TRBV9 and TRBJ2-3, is DSGVTQTPKHLITATGQRVTLRCSPRSGDLSVYWYQQSLDQGLQFLIQYYNGEERAKGNILERFSAQQFPDLHSELNLSSLELGDSALYFCASSPLSGGPDTQYFGPGTRLTVL.

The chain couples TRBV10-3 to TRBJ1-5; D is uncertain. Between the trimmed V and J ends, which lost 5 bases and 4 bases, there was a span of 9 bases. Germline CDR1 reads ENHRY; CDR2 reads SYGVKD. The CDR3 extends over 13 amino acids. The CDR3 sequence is CAISLALNQPQHF. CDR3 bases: TGTGCCATCAGTTTGGCCTTAAATCAGCCCCAGCATTTT.

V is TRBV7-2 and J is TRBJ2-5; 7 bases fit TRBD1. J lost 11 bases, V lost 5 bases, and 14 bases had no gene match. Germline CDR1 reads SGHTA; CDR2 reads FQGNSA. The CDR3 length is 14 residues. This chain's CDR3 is CASSNRQGSTGQYF. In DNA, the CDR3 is TGTGCCAGCAGCAACCGACAGGGTTCTACTGGGCAGTACTTC.

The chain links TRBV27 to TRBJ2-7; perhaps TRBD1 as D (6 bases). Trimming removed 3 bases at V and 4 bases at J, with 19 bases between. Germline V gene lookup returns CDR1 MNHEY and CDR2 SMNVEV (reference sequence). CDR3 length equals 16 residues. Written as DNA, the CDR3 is TGTGCCAGCAGTTTGAGGGGGACCTCCCGAATTTACGAGCAGTACTTC. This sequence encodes CASSLRGTSRIYEQYF.

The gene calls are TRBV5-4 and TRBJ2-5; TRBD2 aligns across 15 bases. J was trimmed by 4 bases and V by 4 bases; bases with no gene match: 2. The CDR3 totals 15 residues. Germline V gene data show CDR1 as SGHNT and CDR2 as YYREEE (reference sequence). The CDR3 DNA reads TGTGCCAGCAGCCTGGGACTAGCGGGGGGAGAGACCCAGTACTTC. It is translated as CASSLGLAGGETQYF.

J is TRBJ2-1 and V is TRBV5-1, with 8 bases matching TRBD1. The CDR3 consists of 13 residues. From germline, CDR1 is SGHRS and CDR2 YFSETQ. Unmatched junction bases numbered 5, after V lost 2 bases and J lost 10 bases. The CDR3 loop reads CASSFLDRGEQFF. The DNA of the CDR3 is TGCGCCAGCAGCTTTTTAGACAGGGGAGAGCAGTTCTTC.

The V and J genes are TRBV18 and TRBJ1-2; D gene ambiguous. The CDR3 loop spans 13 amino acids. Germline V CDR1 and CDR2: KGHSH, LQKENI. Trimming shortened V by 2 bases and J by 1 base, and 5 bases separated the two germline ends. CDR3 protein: CASSPGVNYGYTF. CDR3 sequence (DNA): TGTGCCAGCTCACCAGGGGTTAACTATGGCTACACCTTC.

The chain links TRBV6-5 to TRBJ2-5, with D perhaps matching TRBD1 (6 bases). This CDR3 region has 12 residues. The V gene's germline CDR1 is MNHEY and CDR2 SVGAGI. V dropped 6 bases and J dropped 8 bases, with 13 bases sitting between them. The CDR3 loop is CASSQGLNTQYF. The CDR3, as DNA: TGTGCCAGCAGCCAGGGGCTTAACACCCAGTACTTC.

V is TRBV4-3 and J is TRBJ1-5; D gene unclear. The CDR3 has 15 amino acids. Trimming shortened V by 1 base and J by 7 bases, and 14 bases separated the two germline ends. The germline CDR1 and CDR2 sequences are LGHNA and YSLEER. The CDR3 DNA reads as TGCGCCAGCAGCCAAGGGAGCGACCTGGGGCAGCCCCAGCATTTT. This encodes CASSQGSDLGQPQHF.

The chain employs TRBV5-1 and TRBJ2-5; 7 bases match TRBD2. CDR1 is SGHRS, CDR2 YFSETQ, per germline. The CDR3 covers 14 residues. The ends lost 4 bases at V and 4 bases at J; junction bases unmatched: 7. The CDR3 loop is CASSLYGGRETQYF. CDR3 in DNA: TGCGCCAGCAGCCTCTACGGGGGGAGAGAGACCCAGTACTTC.

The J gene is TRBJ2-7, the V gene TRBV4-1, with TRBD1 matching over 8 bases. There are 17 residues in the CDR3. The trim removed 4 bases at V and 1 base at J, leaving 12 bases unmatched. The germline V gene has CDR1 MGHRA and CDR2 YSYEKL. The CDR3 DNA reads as TGCGCCAGCAGCCCCCCGGACAGGGTTTTGGGTTCCTACGAGCAGTACTTC. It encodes CASSPPDRVLGSYEQYF.

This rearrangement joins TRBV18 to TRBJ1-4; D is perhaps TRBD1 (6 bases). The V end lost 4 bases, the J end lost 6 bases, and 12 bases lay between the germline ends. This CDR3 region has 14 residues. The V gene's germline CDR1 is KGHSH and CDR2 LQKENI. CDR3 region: CASSLTGPHEKLFF. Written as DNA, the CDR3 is TGTGCCAGCTCACTTACAGGGCCTCATGAAAAACTGTTTTTT. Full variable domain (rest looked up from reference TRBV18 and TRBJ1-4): NAGVMQNPRHLVRRRGQEARLRCSPMKGHSHVYWYRQLPEEGLKFMVYLQKENIIDESGMPKERFSAEFPKEGPSILRIQQVVRGDSAAYFCASSLTGPHEKLFFGSGTQLSVL.

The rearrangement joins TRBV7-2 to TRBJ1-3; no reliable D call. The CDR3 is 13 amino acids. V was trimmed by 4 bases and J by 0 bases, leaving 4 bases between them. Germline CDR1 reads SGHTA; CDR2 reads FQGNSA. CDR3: CASSSSSGNTIYF. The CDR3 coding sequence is TGTGCCAGCAGCTCTAGCTCTGGAAACACCATATATTTT.

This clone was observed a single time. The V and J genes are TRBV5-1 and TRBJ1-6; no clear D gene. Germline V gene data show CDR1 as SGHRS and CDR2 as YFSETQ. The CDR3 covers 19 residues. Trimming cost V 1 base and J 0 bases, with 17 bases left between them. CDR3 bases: TGCGCCAGCAGCTTGTTCGGCGACTGGGCGGGCTCCTATAATTCACCCCTCCACTTT. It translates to CASSLFGDWAGSYNSPLHF.

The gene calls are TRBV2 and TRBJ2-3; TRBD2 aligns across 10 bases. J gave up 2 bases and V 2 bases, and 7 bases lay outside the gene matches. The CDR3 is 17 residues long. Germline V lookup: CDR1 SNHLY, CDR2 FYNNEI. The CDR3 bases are TGTGCCAGCAGTGAAAAGGTAGCGGGGGGCTTCACAGATACGCAGTATTTT. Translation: CASSEKVAGGFTDTQYF.

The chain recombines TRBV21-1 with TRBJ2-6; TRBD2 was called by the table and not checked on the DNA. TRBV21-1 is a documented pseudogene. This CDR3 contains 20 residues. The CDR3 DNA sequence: TGTGCCAGCAGCAAATTCGCTACCGGGATGGGCCCTTCTGGGGCCAACGTCCTGACTTTC. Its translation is CASSKFATGMGPSGANVLTF.

The CDR3 reads CASSLAVTTSTDTQYF. CDR3 bases: TGTGCCAGCAGCTTGGCCGTGACAACTAGCACAGATACGCAGTATTTT. V is TRBV5-4 and J is TRBJ2-3; D gene uncertain. This CDR3 is 16 amino acids long. Germline V gene data show CDR1 as SGHNT and CDR2 as YYREEE (reference sequence). Trimming took 0 bases from V and 0 from J, leaving 11 bases between them.

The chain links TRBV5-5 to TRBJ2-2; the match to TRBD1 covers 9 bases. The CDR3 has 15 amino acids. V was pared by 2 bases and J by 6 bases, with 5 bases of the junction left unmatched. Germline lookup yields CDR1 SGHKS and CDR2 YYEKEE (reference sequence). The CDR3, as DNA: TGTGCCAGCAGCTTAGGACAGGGGAAGGCCGGGGAGCTGTTTTTT. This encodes CASSLGQGKAGELFF.

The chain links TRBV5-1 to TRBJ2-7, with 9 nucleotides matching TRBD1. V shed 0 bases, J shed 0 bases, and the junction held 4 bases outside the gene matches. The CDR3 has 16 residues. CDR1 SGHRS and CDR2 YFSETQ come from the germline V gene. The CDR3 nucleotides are TGCGCCAGCAGCTTGGTGGGACAGGGAAGCTCCTACGAGCAGTACTTC. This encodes CASSLVGQGSSYEQYF. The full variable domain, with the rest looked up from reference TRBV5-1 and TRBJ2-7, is KAGVTQTPRYLIKTRGQQVTLSCSPISGHRSVSWYQQTPGQGLQFLFEYFSETQRNKGNFPGRFSGRQFSNSRSEMNVSTLELGDSALYLCASSLVGQGSSYEQYFGPGTRLTVT.